This T cell receptor beta chain was sequenced for a study of shared clonotypes between healthy human individuals. Whole-study results and caveats: At large depth, rarefaction still showed sorted-subset sequencing to be incomplete.

Trimming shortened V by 1 base and J by 3 bases, and 8 bases separated the two germline ends. The V gene's germline CDR1 is SGHTA and CDR2 FQGTGA. The CDR3 is 14 residues long. As concerns this clone: What it binds is unknown. Additional DNA sequences in this sample encode the identical CDR3.

Assay used: immunoSEQ multiplex PCR; TCRdb lists only in-frame clones, some missing. The repertoire holds under 1,100,000 clones, with approximately 78% as singletons. This TCR derives from a man aged 18 to 30 in good health. Some clones in this sample may be carry-over from other donors' samples. Sequenced: memory CD4+ T cells from PBMCs. Subset noted: CD45RA-negative fraction. The chain is built from TRBV7-3 and TRBJ2-3, with D uncertain. CDR3 protein: CASSLSGRTDTQYF. The CDR3 coding sequence is TGTGCCAGCAGCTTAAGCGGTAGGACAGATACGCAGTATTTT.